A single sample is the source of the 7 T cell receptor beta chains below, sequenced in a study of T cell changes during pregnancy in multiple sclerosis. TCRdb's copy holds only in-frame clones and misses some; the assay was immunoSEQ multiplex PCR. The table shows about 42,000 clones, with around 84% occurring only once. This specimen consisted of CD4+ T cells from peripheral blood mononuclear cells, obtained before pregnancy. These receptors all stem from a female donor with multiple sclerosis, enrolled in a pregnancy study.

The J gene is TRBJ1-1, the V gene TRBV2, with TRBD1 as a possible D gene (5 bases). Trimming stripped 8 bases from V and 4 bases from J, with 14 bases between. The CDR3 has 13 amino acids. CDR1 and CDR2 (germline): SNHLY, FYNNEI. The CDR3 DNA sequence: TGTGCCAGCCGCAATCAGGGTACCACTGAAGCTTTCTTT. Translated: CASRNQGTTEAFF.

The rearrangement links TRBV15 to TRBJ2-1; TRBD1 might be the D (5 bases). This CDR3 has 16 amino acids. V dropped 0 bases and J dropped 5 bases, with 14 bases sitting between them. Germline V gene sequence: CDR1 LNHNV, CDR2 YYDKDF (reference sequence). This CDR3 reads CATSREGRDNNNEQFF. DNA of the CDR3: TGTGCCACCAGCAGAGAGGGGCGAGATAACAACAATGAGCAGTTCTTC.

CDR3 in amino acids: CATSRDRQEAEKLFF. CDR3 nucleotides: TGTGCCACCAGCAGAGATCGACAGGAGGCTGAAAAACTGTTTTTT. The V and J genes are TRBV15 and TRBJ1-4; D possibly corresponds to TRBD1 (6 bases). Between the trimmed V and J ends, which lost 0 bases and 7 bases, there was a span of 12 bases. This CDR3 comprises 15 residues. Germline CDR1 LNHNV, CDR2 YYDKDF (reference sequence).

The chain is built from TRBV19 and TRBJ2-3, with D unresolved. The V end was cut by 9 bases, the J end by 5 bases, with 12 bases between. The germline CDR1 and CDR2 sequences are LNHDA and SQIVND (reference sequence). The CDR3 covers 12 residues. The CDR3 loop is CASGTLRDTQYF. The CDR3 DNA is TGTGCCAGCGGTACTTTGAGAGATACGCAGTATTTT.

V is TRBV5-5 and J is TRBJ1-6; D may be TRBD1 (5 bases). Trimming pared 4 bases from V and 7 bases from J, leaving 18 bases between. CDR3 length: 16 residues. Per the germline V gene, CDR1 is SGHKS and CDR2 is YYEKEE (reference sequence). CDR3 coding DNA: TGTGCCAGCAGCCAAGATGGGGGGACGCACAATTCACCCCTCCACTTT. Its protein product is CASSQDGGTHNSPLHF.

V is TRBV30 and J is TRBJ2-2; D not certain. The CDR3 has 13 residues. Germline CDR1 and CDR2: GTSNPN and SVGIG (reference sequence). Trimming removed 0 bases at V and 6 bases at J, with 8 bases between. CDR3 nucleotides: TGTGCCTGGAGTGTACGCGGTTCCGGGGAGCTGTTTTTT. It encodes CAWSVRGSGELFF.

The CDR3 DNA reads as TGTGCCAGCAGCCCCAGACAGGGAAGGAGTGAAGCTTTCTTT. Its translation is CASSPRQGRSEAFF. The chain combines TRBV16 with TRBJ1-1; 7 nucleotides line up with TRBD1. The CDR3 spans 14 residues. V trimming: 4 bases; J trimming: 7 bases; junction bases outside the gene matches: 9. Germline V gene sequence: CDR1 KGHSY, CDR2 FQNENV.